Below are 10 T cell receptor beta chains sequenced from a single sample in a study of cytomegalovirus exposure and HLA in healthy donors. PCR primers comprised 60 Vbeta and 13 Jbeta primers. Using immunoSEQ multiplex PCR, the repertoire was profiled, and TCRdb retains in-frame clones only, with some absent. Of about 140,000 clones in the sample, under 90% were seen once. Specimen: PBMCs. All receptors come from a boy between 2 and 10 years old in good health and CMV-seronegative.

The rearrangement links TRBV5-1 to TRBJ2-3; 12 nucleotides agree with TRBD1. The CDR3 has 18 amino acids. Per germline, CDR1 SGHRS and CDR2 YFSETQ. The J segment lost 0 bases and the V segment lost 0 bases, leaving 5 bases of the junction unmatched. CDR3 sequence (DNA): TGCGCCAGCAGCTTGGGGGACAGGGGGCTTGGGAGCACAGATACGCAGTATTTT. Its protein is CASSLGDRGLGSTDTQYF.

The CDR3 DNA follows: TGTGCCAGCAGTGGAGGGGGGGTTAATGAAAAACTGTTTTTT. Its translation is CASSGGGVNEKLFF. This chain connects TRBV6-6 to TRBJ1-4; D is possibly TRBD1 (6 bases). This CDR3 contains 14 residues. Trimming stripped 5 bases from V and 4 bases from J, with 11 bases between. In germline, CDR1 is MNHNY, CDR2 SVGAGI (reference sequence).

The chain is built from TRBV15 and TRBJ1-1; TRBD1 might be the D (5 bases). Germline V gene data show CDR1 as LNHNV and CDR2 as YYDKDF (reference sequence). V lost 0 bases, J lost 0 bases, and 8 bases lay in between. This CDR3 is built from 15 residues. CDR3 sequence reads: CATSRERGLNTEAFF. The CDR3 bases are TGTGCCACCAGCAGAGAAAGGGGCTTGAACACTGAAGCTTTCTTT.

The CDR3 is CASSVTAVSYEQYF. The CDR3 nucleotides read TGTGCCAGCTCAGTGACAGCAGTTTCCTACGAGCAGTACTTC. The V gene is TRBV2, the J gene TRBJ2-7, with D possibly TRBD1 on 5 matching bases. The CDR3 length is 14 residues. V was shortened by 8 bases and J by 1 base, with 15 bases between the two germline ends. Germline V CDR1 and CDR2: SNHLY, FYNNEI.

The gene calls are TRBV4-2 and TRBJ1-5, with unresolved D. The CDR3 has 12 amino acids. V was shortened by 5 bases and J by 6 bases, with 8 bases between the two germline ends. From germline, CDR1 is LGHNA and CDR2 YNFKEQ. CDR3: CASSLEGQPQHF. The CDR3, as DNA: TGTGCCAGCAGCTTAGAGGGTCAGCCCCAGCATTTT.

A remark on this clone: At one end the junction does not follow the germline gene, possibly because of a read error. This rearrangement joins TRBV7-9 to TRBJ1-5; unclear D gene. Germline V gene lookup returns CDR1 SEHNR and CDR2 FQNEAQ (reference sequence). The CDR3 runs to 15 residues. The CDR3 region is CSSSLDVQQNQPQHF. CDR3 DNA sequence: TGTTCCAGCAGCTTAGACGTACAGCAAAATCAGCCCCAGCATTTT.

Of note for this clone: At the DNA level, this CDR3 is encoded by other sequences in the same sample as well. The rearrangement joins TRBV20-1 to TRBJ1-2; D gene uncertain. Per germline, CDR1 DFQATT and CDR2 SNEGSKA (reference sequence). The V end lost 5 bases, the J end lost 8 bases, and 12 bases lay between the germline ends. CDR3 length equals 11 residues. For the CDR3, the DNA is TGCAGTGCTGATCTAGGGAGAGGCTACACCTTC. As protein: CSADLGRGYTF.

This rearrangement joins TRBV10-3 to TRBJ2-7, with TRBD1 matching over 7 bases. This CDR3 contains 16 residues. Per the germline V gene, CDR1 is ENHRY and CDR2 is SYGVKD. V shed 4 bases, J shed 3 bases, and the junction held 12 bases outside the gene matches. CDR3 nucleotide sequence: TGTGCCATCAGTGGGCGCCAGGGGGACCTTGGCTACGAGCAGTACTTC. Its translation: CAISGRQGDLGYEQYF.

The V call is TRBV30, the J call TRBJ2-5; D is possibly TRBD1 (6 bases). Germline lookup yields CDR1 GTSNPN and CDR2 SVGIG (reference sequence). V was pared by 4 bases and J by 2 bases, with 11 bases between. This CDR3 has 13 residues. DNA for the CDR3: TGTGCCTGGATGTGGGGGACACAAGAGACCCAGTACTTC. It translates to CAWMWGTQETQYF.

The CDR3 loop reads CASSSGALREQYF. The CDR3 DNA sequence: TGTGCCAGTAGTTCAGGGGCTCTCCGCGAGCAGTACTTC. The chain recombines TRBV19 with TRBJ2-7, with D possibly being TRBD1 (6 bases). V was trimmed by 5 bases and J by 6 bases, leaving 14 bases between them. The CDR3 runs to 13 residues. Germline V gene lookup returns CDR1 LNHDA and CDR2 SQIVND (reference sequence).